Shown below are 11 T cell receptor beta chains from a single sample sequenced in a study of T-cell reconstitution after alpha-beta-depleted transplantation in children. The TCRbeta library incorporated unique molecular identifiers. TCRdb re-called the PCR reads through MiXCR, storing one row per CDR3 protein. The sample lists just over 950,000 distinct CDR3 sequences; about 29% were seen once. This specimen was PBMCs, mostly from graft donor cells, taken 360 days after TCRalphabeta/CD19-depleted stem cell transplant. These receptor sequences come from a boy younger than two who had a stem cell transplant for SCID, so the T cells may come from the graft donor.

The chain's CDR3 is CASSRDFLGTGELFF. The CDR3 region has the DNA TGTGCCAGCAGCAGGGACTTCCTTGGGACCGGGGAGCTGTTTTTT. The rearrangement links TRBV6-1 to TRBJ2-2; tentative D call: TRBD2 (6 bases). CDR3 size: 15 residues. The ends were cut back, 6 bases at V and 5 bases at J, with 16 bases in the middle. Per the germline V gene, CDR1 is MNHNS and CDR2 is SASEGT.

The chain carries TRBV2 and TRBJ2-7; maybe TRBD2 (5 bases). Trimming took off 1 base at V and 7 bases at J, with 8 bases between the two ends. The CDR3 contains 12 residues. Looked up from germline, CDR1 is SNHLY and CDR2 is FYNNEI. CDR3: CASSEGSGEQYF. In DNA form, the CDR3 reads TGTGCCAGCAGTGAAGGGTCGGGGGAGCAGTACTTC.

The chain uses TRBV12-3 or TRBV12-4 and TRBJ1-5; 7 bases fit TRBD1. The CDR3 is made up of 14 amino acids. V shed 6 bases, J shed 7 bases, and the junction held 9 bases outside the gene matches. The DNA of the CDR3 is TGTGCCAGCAGGACCGGGACAGACCGACAGCCCCAGCATTTT. This codes for CASRTGTDRQPQHF.

The rearrangement links TRBV6-2 or TRBV6-3 to TRBJ2-1, with a possible D match to TRBD1 (5 bases). V was shortened by 1 base and J by 9 bases, with 13 bases between the two germline ends. CDR3 length: 14 amino acids. Per germline, CDR1 MNHEY and CDR2 SVGEGT. As DNA, the CDR3 is TGTGCCAGCAGTTACTTGGGGCCGAAGAGTGAGCAGTTCTTC. Its translation: CASSYLGPKSEQFF.

This chain links TRBV15 with TRBJ1-1; no firm D call. CDR3 length: 15 amino acids. Germline assignment: CDR1 LNHNV and CDR2 YYDKDF (reference sequence). With 0 bases removed from V and 1 base from J, the gap between germline ends came to 9 bases. In DNA form, the CDR3 reads TGTGCCACCAGCAGAGATTTGGGAGAGAACACTGAAGCTTTCTTT. Translating it yields CATSRDLGENTEAFF.

This clonotype was counted between two and nine times. The chain uses TRBV20-1 and TRBJ1-5, with 10 bases matching TRBD1. The CDR3 covers 17 residues. After removal of 7 bases from V and 5 bases from J, the junction contained 17 bases not matched to a gene. Germline assignment: CDR1 DFQATT and CDR2 SNEGSKA (reference sequence). In DNA form, the CDR3 reads TGCAGTGTTGGGGACAGGGGTAACCCCCATCGACATCAGCCCCAGCATTTT. It yields the protein CSVGDRGNPHRHQPQHF.

The V and J genes are TRBV2 and TRBJ2-2; 7 positions agree with TRBD1. The CDR3 covers 16 residues. CDR1 SNHLY and CDR2 FYNNEI come from the germline V gene. Germline trimming cut 5 bases from V and 0 bases from J; bases unmatched to any gene: 6. The CDR3 nucleotides read TGTGCCAGCAGTACCCCGACAGGGTCGAACACCGGGGAGCTGTTTTTT. Translating gives CASSTPTGSNTGELFF.

There are a few counts of this clonotype. The chain uses TRBV20-1 and TRBJ1-1; D not resolved. CDR1 is DFQATT, CDR2 SNEGSKA, per germline (reference sequence). The length of the CDR3 is 12 residues. V was pared by 6 bases and J by 3 bases, with 11 bases between. In DNA form, the CDR3 reads TGCAGTGCCCCCCCTTGGGACACTGAAGCTTTCTTT. This gives the protein CSAPPWDTEAFF.

The J gene is TRBJ2-5, the V gene TRBV2; the match to TRBD1 covers 11 bases. Germline V gives CDR1 SNHLY, CDR2 FYNNEI. This CDR3 has 15 residues. Unmatched junction bases numbered 5, after V lost 6 bases and J lost 2 bases. The DNA of the CDR3 is TGTGCCAGCAGGGGGACAGGGGGTGTACAAGAGACCCAGTACTTC. This gives the protein CASRGTGGVQETQYF.

This clonotype was found a few times. The V call is TRBV12-3 or TRBV12-4, the J call TRBJ2-3; 8 bases align to TRBD1. With 6 bases clipped from V and 5 bases from J, the junction kept 10 bases outside the gene matches. CDR3 size: 15 residues. The CDR3 reads CASSSGTGRIDTQYF. The CDR3 DNA reads TGTGCCAGCAGCTCCGGGACAGGACGCATAGATACGCAGTATTTT.

V gene TRBV20-1 combines with J gene TRBJ2-5, with 8 bases lining up with TRBD1. CDR1 is DFQATT, CDR2 SNEGSKA, per germline (reference sequence). This CDR3 comprises 14 residues. Germline trimming cut 6 bases from V and 7 bases from J; bases unmatched to any gene: 13. DNA for the CDR3: TGCAGTGCAAGCGACAGGGGTCCCTCGGGGACCCAGTACTTC. It is translated as CSASDRGPSGTQYF.